This TCR beta chain was obtained from a study of T cell responses to AZD1222 COVID-19 vaccine. Generated by immunoSEQ multiplex PCR, the TCRdb table keeps only in-frame clones and is missing some. Here the sample spans approximately 150,000 clones, over 80% being singletons. This CDR3 has 14 residues. V was clipped by 3 bases and J by 6 bases, with 14 bases between them. Germline V gene data show CDR1 as LNHDA and CDR2 as SQIVND (reference sequence). This specimen consisted of peripheral blood, obtained 28 days after the second dose of the MenACWY control vaccine. V usage is TRBV19 and J usage is TRBJ1-2; TRBD1 is a possible D gene (6 bases). This receptor was obtained from an adult who received the MenACWY meningococcal vaccine as a control. Here the CDR3 reads CASSILGAWDGYTF. Written as DNA, the CDR3 is TGTGCCAGTAGTATTTTGGGGGCGTGGGATGGCTACACCTTC. Full variable domain (missing parts from reference TRBV19 and TRBJ1-2): DGGITQSPKYLFRKEGQNVTLSCEQNLNHDAMYWYRQDPGQGLRLIYYSQIVNDFQKGDIAEGYSVSREKKESFPLTVTSAQKNPTAFYLCASSILGAWDGYTFGSGTRLTVV.